The 32 T cell receptor beta chains given below trace back to one sample, sequenced in a study of blood T cell repertoires in COVID-19. Sequencing was performed with immunoSEQ multiplex PCR; in TCRdb, only in-frame clones are kept and a portion is missing. Among under 200,000 clones listed, roughly 81% were seen once. Sequencing used peripheral blood. These receptors were taken from a man between 35 and 55 years old who had recovered from COVID-19.

The V and J genes are TRBV21-1 and TRBJ2-3; TRBD1 was called by the table and not checked on the DNA. TRBV21-1 is a pseudogene segment. The CDR3 has 16 amino acids. CDR3 coding DNA: TGTGCCAGCAGCGAACGACAGGGTGGGGCTGTAGATACGCAGTATTTT. Its translation: CASSERQGGAVDTQYF.

The chain has TRBV4-1 and TRBJ1-2; 7 bases fit TRBD1. V lost 3 bases, J lost 5 bases, and 6 bases stayed unmatched. The CDR3 has 14 amino acids. Looked up from germline, CDR1 is MGHRA and CDR2 is YSYEKL. The CDR3 spells CASSQETGMYGYTF. CDR3 nucleotide sequence: TGCGCCAGCAGCCAGGAGACAGGGATGTATGGCTACACCTTC.

This clone has only one observation. This chain joins TRBV11-2 and TRBJ1-1; D gene uncertain. Looked up from germline, CDR1 is SGHAT and CDR2 is FQNNGV. The length of the CDR3 is 13 residues. V was trimmed by 6 bases and J by 0 bases, leaving 8 bases between them. The CDR3 sequence: CASSNGVNTEAFF. In DNA, the CDR3 is TGTGCCAGCAGTAACGGGGTGAACACTGAAGCTTTCTTT. Combining the CDR3 with reference TRBV11-2 and TRBJ1-1 gives the whole variable domain EAGVAQSPRYKIIEKRQSVAFWCNPISGHATLYWYQQILGQGPKLLIQFQNNGVVDDSQLPKDRFSAERLKGVDSTLKIQPAKLEDSAVYLCASSNGVNTEAFFGQGTRLTVV.

V is TRBV12-3 or TRBV12-4 and J is TRBJ1-5; a weak D match, TRBD1 (6 bases). The CDR3 is made up of 13 amino acids. The V and J ends lost 7 bases and 7 bases respectively, with 14 bases between them. The CDR3 bases are TGTGCCAGCACTCCAGGGGCGGGCCAGCCCCAGCATTTT. It yields the protein CASTPGAGQPQHF.

This clone was counted between two and nine times. V and J are TRBV18 and TRBJ1-1, with a weak D call TRBD1 (6 bases). CDR1 and CDR2 from the germline V gene are KGHSH and LQKENI. Between the trimmed V and J ends, which lost 5 bases and 2 bases, there was a span of 9 bases. This CDR3 has 13 amino acids. This CDR3 is CASSVQGNTEAFF. CDR3 DNA sequence: TGTGCCAGCTCAGTACAGGGAAACACTGAAGCTTTCTTT.

This rearrangement joins TRBV2 to TRBJ2-3; no clear D gene. Germline V CDR1 and CDR2: SNHLY, FYNNEI. The V gene lost 5 bases and the J gene lost 4 bases, with 13 bases spanning the gap. This CDR3 contains 14 residues. The CDR3 protein is CASSPWSVADTQYF. CDR3 in DNA: TGTGCCAGCAGTCCCTGGAGTGTTGCAGATACGCAGTATTTT.

The rearrangement links TRBV14 to TRBJ2-7, with 9 bases identical to TRBD1. This CDR3 is built from 14 residues. The V gene end was trimmed by 3 bases and the J gene end by 5 bases; junction bases not matched to a gene: 5. Germline V CDR1 and CDR2: SGHDN, FVKESK. The CDR3 DNA is TGTGCCAGCAGCCAGCTACAGGGGGCTCACGAGCAGTACTTC. Translated, it gives CASSQLQGAHEQYF.

The V gene is TRBV6-6, the J gene TRBJ1-1; a weak D match, TRBD1 (6 bases). The CDR3 spans 12 residues. The germline V gene encodes CDR1 MNHNY and CDR2 SVGAGI (reference sequence). V lost 3 bases to trimming and J lost 8 bases, with 10 bases between them. The CDR3 DNA reads as TGTGCCAGCAGTTATCTTGGACAGGAAGCTTTCTTT. Residues: CASSYLGQEAFF.

V and J are TRBV3-1 (or the pseudogene TRBV3-2) and TRBJ1-5, with 7 bases aligning to TRBD1. V trimming: 4 bases; J trimming: 6 bases; junction bases outside the gene matches: 0. The V gene's germline CDR1 is LGHDT and CDR2 YNNKEL (reference sequence). The CDR3 length is 12 residues. CDR3 bases: TGTGCCAGCAGCCCAGGGGGTCAGCCCCAGCATTTT. This translates into CASSPGGQPQHF.

V usage is TRBV5-4 and J usage is TRBJ1-4; 8 bases are a match to TRBD1. Trimming removed 5 bases from V and 0 bases from J; junction bases left unmatched: 9. From germline, CDR1 is SGHNT and CDR2 YYREEE (reference sequence). The CDR3 spans 17 residues. The CDR3 spells CASSSFQGATTNEKLFF. The CDR3 nucleotides read TGTGCCAGCAGTTCTTTCCAGGGGGCGACAACTAATGAAAAACTGTTTTTT.

CDR3 region: CASAHRDRGLQPQHF. The CDR3 bases are TGTGCCAGCGCCCACCGGGACAGGGGGCTTCAGCCCCAGCATTTT. J is TRBJ1-5 and V is TRBV2; 12 bases are shared with TRBD1. The germline CDR1 and CDR2 sequences are SNHLY and FYNNEI. Germline trimming cut 8 bases from V and 6 bases from J; bases unmatched to any gene: 8. This CDR3 is 15 amino acids long.

This chain joins TRBV5-4 and TRBJ1-1; D is unclear. The V end lost 4 bases, the J end lost 5 bases, and 12 bases lay between the germline ends. CDR1 is SGHNT, CDR2 YYREEE, per germline (reference sequence). There are 13 residues in the CDR3. CDR3 sequence reads: CASSIPGETEAFF. The CDR3 DNA reads TGTGCCAGCAGCATACCCGGGGAGACTGAAGCTTTCTTT.

The V call is TRBV7-2, the J call TRBJ1-3, with D perhaps matching TRBD1 (5 bases). Looked up from germline, CDR1 is SGHTA and CDR2 is FQGNSA. V was clipped by 2 bases and J by 2 bases, with 10 bases between them. CDR3 size: 15 residues. This CDR3 is CASSLRSGTGNTIYF. CDR3 sequence (DNA): TGTGCCAGCAGCTTAAGGTCAGGGACTGGAAACACCATATATTTT.

In its sample, this clone was seen once. This chain joins TRBV6-5 and TRBJ2-1; 11 nucleotides align to TRBD1. V shed 5 bases and J 6 bases; nucleotides not matched to a gene: 6. The CDR3 loop spans 15 amino acids. Germline-derived CDR1 and CDR2 are MNHEY and SVGAGI. CDR3 residues: CASSLGQGARNEQFF. The DNA of the CDR3 is TGTGCCAGCAGTCTAGGACAGGGGGCGCGCAATGAGCAGTTCTTC.

This clone was recorded a few times. V is TRBV30 and J is TRBJ2-7; tentative D call: TRBD1 (5 bases). Trimming removed 6 bases at V and 5 bases at J, with 14 bases between. Germline assignment: CDR1 GTSNPN and CDR2 SVGIG (reference sequence). The CDR3 has 12 amino acids. For the CDR3, the DNA is TGTGCCTGTAAGGGGTATTTCGACGAGCAGTACTTC. Its protein product is CACKGYFDEQYF.

This clone is a singleton in its sample. The J gene is TRBJ1-4, the V gene TRBV10-2; 12 nucleotides match TRBD1. The CDR3 is made up of 14 amino acids. The V gene's germline CDR1 is WSHSY and CDR2 SAAADI. V lost 10 bases and J lost 8; bases outside the gene matches: 8. The DNA for the CDR3 is TGCGCCACCATGAGGGGGACAGGGGGCGAAAAACTGTTTTTT. Amino acids: CATMRGTGGEKLFF.

The V and J genes are TRBV6-2 or TRBV6-3 and TRBJ2-2, with TRBD2 matching 8 bases. This CDR3 is 17 amino acids long. V was clipped by 9 bases and J by 1 base; unmatched bases: 13. CDR1 MNHEY and CDR2 SVGEGT come from the germline V gene. The CDR3 nucleotides read TGTGCCAGTAGTCCCGGGGCGGGAGGTTGGAACACCGGGGAGCTGTTTTTT. Its protein is CASSPGAGGWNTGELFF.

J is TRBJ1-5 and V is TRBV6-4, with 8 bases lining up with TRBD1. Germline trimming cut 5 bases from V and 5 bases from J; bases unmatched to any gene: 8. The germline gives CDR1 MRHNA, CDR2 SNTAGT. The CDR3 has 15 residues. The DNA for the CDR3 is TGTGCCAGCAGTAAACCGACAGGGGAGGATCAGCCCCAGCATTTT. Protein sequence: CASSKPTGEDQPQHF.

CDR3 DNA: TGTGCCAGCACTTTGGGGGCTGAGCAGTTCTTC. Translating it yields CASTLGAEQFF. This chain connects TRBV27 to TRBJ2-1, with D tentatively TRBD1 (6 bases). In germline, CDR1 is MNHEY, CDR2 SMNVEV (reference sequence). The V and J ends lost 7 bases and 9 bases respectively, with 10 bases between them. The CDR3 is made up of 11 amino acids.

The gene calls are TRBV9 and TRBJ1-5; 9 bases align to TRBD1. This CDR3 is 15 amino acids long. In germline, CDR1 is SGDLS, CDR2 YYNGEE. Trimming cost V 3 bases and J 7 bases; bases outside gene matches: 8. CDR3 DNA: TGTGCCAGCAGCGCCGGGACAGGGTTTGAACAGCCCCAGCATTTT. Its translation is CASSAGTGFEQPQHF. The entire variable domain, with the rest obtained from reference TRBV9 and TRBJ1-5, is as follows: DSGVTQTPKHLITATGQRVTLRCSPRSGDLSVYWYQQSLDQGLQFLIQYYNGEERAKGNILERFSAQQFPDLHSELNLSSLELGDSALYFCASSAGTGFEQPQHFGDGTRLSIL.

V gene TRBV2 combines with J gene TRBJ2-5; D is possibly TRBD2 (5 bases). Germline CDR1 is SNHLY and CDR2 is FYNNEI. The germline V and J ends were trimmed by 4 bases and 3 bases, with 15 bases remaining between them. This CDR3 comprises 15 residues. Here the CDR3 DNA reads TGTGCCAGCAGTGGCCAAGGACTCGCCGAAGAGACCCAGTACTTC. This translates into CASSGQGLAEETQYF.

J is TRBJ2-5 and V is TRBV6-2 or TRBV6-3; D is unclear. The germline V gene encodes CDR1 MNHEY and CDR2 SVGEGT. Trimming removed 0 bases from V and 0 bases from J, with 8 bases in between. CDR3 length: 15 residues. Here the CDR3 reads CASSYSSGYQETQYF. For the CDR3, the DNA is TGTGCCAGCAGTTACTCGTCCGGGTACCAAGAGACCCAGTACTTC.

The chain couples TRBV4-1 to TRBJ2-7, with 10 bases aligning to TRBD1. CDR1 is MGHRA and CDR2 is YSYEKL in the germline V gene. Trimming at V came to 0 bases and at J to 2 bases, leaving 10 bases not matched to a gene. This CDR3 region has 18 residues. CDR3 nucleotide sequence: TGCGCCAGCAGCCAAGATAATTCGGGGACAGGGGATACCTACGAGCAGTACTTC. Protein sequence: CASSQDNSGTGDTYEQYF.

V is TRBV3-1 (or the pseudogene TRBV3-2) and J is TRBJ2-4, with D possibly being TRBD2 (5 bases). V lost 1 base, J lost 2 bases, and 12 bases lay in between. Germline V gives CDR1 LGHDT, CDR2 YNNKEL (reference sequence). CDR3 size: 16 residues. CDR3 coding DNA: TGTGCCAGCAGCCAAGGAAGTAGCGTTCCCAAAAACATTCAGTACTTC. Encoded protein: CASSQGSSVPKNIQYF.

The chain links TRBV6-5 to TRBJ1-3; a possible D gene is TRBD1 (5 bases). Germline CDR1 MNHEY, CDR2 SVGAGI. Trimming pared 6 bases from V and 2 bases from J, leaving 11 bases between. The CDR3 has 14 residues. The CDR3 region has the DNA TGTGCCAGCAGGCCAGCAGGGACTGGAAACACCATATATTTT. Protein: CASRPAGTGNTIYF.

The rearrangement uses TRBV18 and TRBJ2-6; a weak D match, TRBD1 (5 bases). The CDR3 spans 16 residues. V shed 4 bases and J shed 0 bases, with 10 bases lying between them. Germline V gives CDR1 KGHSH, CDR2 LQKENI. CDR3 loop: CASSRRQISGANVLTF. The CDR3 DNA reads as TGTGCCAGCTCACGACGACAGATCTCTGGGGCCAACGTCCTGACTTTC.

The V and J genes are TRBV4-2 and TRBJ2-3, with TRBD2 matching over 11 bases. The CDR3 spans 14 residues. The junction had 3 bases not matched to a gene; V was cut back by 3 bases and J by 7 bases. Germline assignment: CDR1 LGHNA and CDR2 YNFKEQ. The CDR3 here is CASSQTSGDHTQYF. The CDR3, as DNA: TGTGCCAGCAGCCAGACTAGCGGGGATCATACGCAGTATTTT.

This rearrangement joins TRBV25-1 to TRBJ1-1, with a tentative D call TRBD1 (6 bases). Germline lookup yields CDR1 MGHDK and CDR2 SYGVNS. With 3 bases removed from V and 1 base from J, the gap between germline ends came to 15 bases. The CDR3 runs 16 residues. The CDR3 loop is CASSDIFSRGNTEAFF. CDR3 DNA: TGTGCCAGCAGTGACATCTTCTCCAGGGGGAACACTGAAGCTTTCTTT.

The rearrangement joins TRBV4-3 to TRBJ2-7, with 9 bases matching TRBD2. The J segment lost 2 bases and the V segment lost 0 bases, leaving 8 bases of the junction unmatched. Germline CDR1 is LGHNA and CDR2 is YSLEER. The CDR3 totals 17 residues. The CDR3: CASSQEDWREGPYEQYF. Written as DNA, the CDR3 is TGCGCCAGCAGCCAAGAGGATTGGCGGGAGGGCCCCTACGAGCAGTACTTC.

This rearrangement joins TRBV12-2 to TRBJ2-1; TRBD1 is the table's D call, not checked against the DNA. TRBV12-2 represents a pseudogene. The CDR3 runs to 15 residues. The DNA of the CDR3 is TGTGCAAGTCGCTCGAATAGGGGCCCATTGTTCGAGCAGTTCTTC. This translates into CASRSNRGPLFEQFF.

The V gene is TRBV4-3, the J gene TRBJ2-5; D is undetermined. Germline CDR1 and CDR2: LGHNA and YSLEER. The CDR3 extends over 15 amino acids. V lost 0 bases to trimming and J lost 1 base, with 9 bases between them. CDR3 sequence (DNA): TGCGCCAGCAGCCAAGAGTTGGGCCGCCAAGAGACCCAGTACTTC. Its protein product is CASSQELGRQETQYF.

CDR3 residues: CATSRDYVHSDNYGYTF. The CDR3 nucleotides read TGTGCCACCAGCAGAGATTATGTGCACAGTGATAACTATGGCTACACCTTC. V and J are TRBV15 and TRBJ1-2; no firm D call. Looked up from germline, CDR1 is LNHNV and CDR2 is YYDKDF (reference sequence). Trimming took 0 bases from V and 1 from J, leaving 15 bases between them. This CDR3 has 17 amino acids.